This T cell receptor (beta chain) was identified during a study of blood T cell repertoires in COVID-19. Profiled with immunoSEQ multiplex PCR; TCRdb holds only in-frame clones, not every one. The repertoire holds approximately 65,000 clones, with approximately 94% as singletons. The CDR3 has 15 residues. The germline V and J ends were trimmed by 0 bases and 3 bases, with 10 bases remaining between them. Per germline, CDR1 SGHRS and CDR2 YFSETQ. This TCR was sampled from a man in his sixties or seventies with active COVID-19. The gene calls are TRBV5-1 and TRBJ1-5; D gene uncertain. Source material: peripheral blood. The CDR3 reads CASSLDNPLNQPQHF. The CDR3 nucleotides read TGCGCCAGCAGCTTGGACAACCCTCTCAATCAGCCCCAGCATTTT.